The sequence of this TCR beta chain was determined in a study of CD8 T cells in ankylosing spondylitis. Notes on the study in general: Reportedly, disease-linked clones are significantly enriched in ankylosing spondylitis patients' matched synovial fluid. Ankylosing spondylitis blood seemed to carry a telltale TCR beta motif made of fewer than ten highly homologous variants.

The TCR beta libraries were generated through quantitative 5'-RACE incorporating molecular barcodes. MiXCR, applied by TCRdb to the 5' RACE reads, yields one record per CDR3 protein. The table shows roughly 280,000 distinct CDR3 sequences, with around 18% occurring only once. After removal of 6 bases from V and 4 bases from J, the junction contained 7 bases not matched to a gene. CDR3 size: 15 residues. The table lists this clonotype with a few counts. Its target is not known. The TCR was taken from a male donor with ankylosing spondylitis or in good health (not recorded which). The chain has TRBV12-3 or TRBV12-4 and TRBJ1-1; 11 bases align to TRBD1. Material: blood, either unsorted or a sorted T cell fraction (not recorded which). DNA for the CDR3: TGTGCCAGCAGCCCTCGGACAGGGGGCTTCACTGAAGCTTTCTTT. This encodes CASSPRTGGFTEAFF.